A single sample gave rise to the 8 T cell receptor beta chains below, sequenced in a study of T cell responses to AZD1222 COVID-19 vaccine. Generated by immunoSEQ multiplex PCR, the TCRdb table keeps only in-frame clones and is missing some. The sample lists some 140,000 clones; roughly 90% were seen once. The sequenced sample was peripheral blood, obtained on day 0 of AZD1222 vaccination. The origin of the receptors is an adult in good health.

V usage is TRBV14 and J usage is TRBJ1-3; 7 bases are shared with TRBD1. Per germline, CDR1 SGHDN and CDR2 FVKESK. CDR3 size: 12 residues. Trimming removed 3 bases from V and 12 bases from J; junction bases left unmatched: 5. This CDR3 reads CASSHPGTVIYF. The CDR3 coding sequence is TGTGCCAGCAGCCACCCTGGGACAGTCATATATTTT.

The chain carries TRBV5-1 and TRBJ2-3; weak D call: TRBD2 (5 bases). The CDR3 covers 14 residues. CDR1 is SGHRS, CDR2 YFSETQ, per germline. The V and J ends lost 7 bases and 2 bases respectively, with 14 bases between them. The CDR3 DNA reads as TGCGCCAGCCGGGAAGACCCACACACAGATACGCAGTATTTT. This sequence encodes CASREDPHTDTQYF.

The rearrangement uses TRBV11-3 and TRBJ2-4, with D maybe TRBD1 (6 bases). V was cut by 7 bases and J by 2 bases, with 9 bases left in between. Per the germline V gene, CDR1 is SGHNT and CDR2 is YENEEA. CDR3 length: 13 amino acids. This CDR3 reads CASNQGPKNIQYF. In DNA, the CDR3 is TGTGCCAGCAATCAGGGGCCCAAAAACATTCAGTACTTC.

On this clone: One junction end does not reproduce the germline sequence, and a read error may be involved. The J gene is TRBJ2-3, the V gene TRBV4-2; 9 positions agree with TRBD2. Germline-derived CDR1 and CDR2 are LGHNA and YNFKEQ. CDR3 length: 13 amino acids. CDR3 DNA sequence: TGTGCCAGCAGCCAAGATATCGGTAGCGGGAGTTTTTTT. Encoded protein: CASSQDIGSGSFF.

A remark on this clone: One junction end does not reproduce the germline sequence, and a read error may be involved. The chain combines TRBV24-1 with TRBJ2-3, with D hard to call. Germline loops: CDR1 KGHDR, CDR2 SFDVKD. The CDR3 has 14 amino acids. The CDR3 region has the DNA TGTGCCACCCGTGAAGGCGTGGGGATAGATACGCAGTATTTT. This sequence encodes CATREGVGIDTQYF.

The CDR3 DNA follows: TGTGCCACCGAGAGAGGAGGGAATGGCTACACCTTC. Translation gives CATERGGNGYTF. This sequence joins TRBV24-1 and TRBJ1-2; D is ambiguous. V lost 9 bases and J 6 bases, leaving 13 bases between the germline ends. Germline V gene data show CDR1 as KGHDR and CDR2 as SFDVKD. This CDR3 has 12 residues.

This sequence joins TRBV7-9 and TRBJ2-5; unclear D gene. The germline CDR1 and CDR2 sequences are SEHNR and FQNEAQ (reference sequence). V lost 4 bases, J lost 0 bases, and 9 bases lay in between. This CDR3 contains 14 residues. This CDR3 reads CASSSQAYQETQYF. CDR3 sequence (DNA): TGTGCCAGCAGCTCTCAAGCGTACCAAGAGACCCAGTACTTC. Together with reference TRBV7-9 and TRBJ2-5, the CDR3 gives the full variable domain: DTGVSQNPRHKITKRGQNVTFRCDPISEHNRLYWYRQTLGQGPEFLTYFQNEAQLEKSRLLSDRFSAERPKGSFSTLEIQRTEQGDSAMYLCASSSQAYQETQYFGPGTRLLVL.

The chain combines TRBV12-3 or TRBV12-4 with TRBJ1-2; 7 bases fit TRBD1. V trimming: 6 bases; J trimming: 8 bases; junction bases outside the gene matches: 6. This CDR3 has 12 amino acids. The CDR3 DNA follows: TGTGCCAGCAGCCCCAGGGGGGCGGGCTACACCTTC. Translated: CASSPRGAGYTF.